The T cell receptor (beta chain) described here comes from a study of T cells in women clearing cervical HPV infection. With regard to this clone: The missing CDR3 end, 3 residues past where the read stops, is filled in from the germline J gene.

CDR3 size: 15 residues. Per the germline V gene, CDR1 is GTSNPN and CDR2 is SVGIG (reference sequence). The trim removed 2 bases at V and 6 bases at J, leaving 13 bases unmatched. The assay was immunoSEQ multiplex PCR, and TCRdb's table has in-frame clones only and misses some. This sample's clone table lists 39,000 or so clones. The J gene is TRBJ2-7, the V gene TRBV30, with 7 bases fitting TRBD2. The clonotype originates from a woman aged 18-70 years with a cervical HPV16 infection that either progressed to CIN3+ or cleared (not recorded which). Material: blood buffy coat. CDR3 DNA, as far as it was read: TGTGCCTGGAGTAGAGATCTGAGCGGGACGGGCGAG. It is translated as CAWSRDLSGTGE. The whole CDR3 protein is CAWSRDLSGTGEQYF.